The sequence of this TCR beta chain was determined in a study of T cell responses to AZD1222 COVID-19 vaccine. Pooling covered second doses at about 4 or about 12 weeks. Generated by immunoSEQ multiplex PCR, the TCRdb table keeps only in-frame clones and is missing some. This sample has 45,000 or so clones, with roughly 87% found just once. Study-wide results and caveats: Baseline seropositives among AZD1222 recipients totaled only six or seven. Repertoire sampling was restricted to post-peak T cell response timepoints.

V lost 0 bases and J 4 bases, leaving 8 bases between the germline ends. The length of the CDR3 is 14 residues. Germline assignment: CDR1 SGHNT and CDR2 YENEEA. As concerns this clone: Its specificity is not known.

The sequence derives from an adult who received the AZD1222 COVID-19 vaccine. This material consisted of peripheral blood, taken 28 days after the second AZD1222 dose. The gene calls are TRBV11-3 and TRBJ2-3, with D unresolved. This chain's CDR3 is CASSLDLGADTQYF. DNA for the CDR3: TGTGCCAGCAGCTTAGATCTCGGAGCAGATACGCAGTATTTT.